A selection of T cell receptor beta chains follows, all from one sample in a study of CD4 T cells in relation to SARS-CoV-2 and coronaviruses. Sequencing used immunoSEQ multiplex PCR; TCRdb keeps in-frame clones, though not all of them. Found here are some 40,000 clones, approximately 83% of them singletons; the top ten hold about 3%. Sequencing was carried out using memory CD4+ T cells from PBMCs. These TCRs come from an adult with COVID-19. Both conserved end residues are part of each CDR3. Each record gives: V gene, J gene, CDR3 length, D gene, clone size, CDR3 DNA, CDR3 protein. A D gene is named only where the DNA matches it firmly. Clone sizes are given selectively: once, few, many, or a class where the clone is expanded.

TRBV11-2,TRBJ1-4,15,TRBD1,.,TGTGCCAGCAGCTGGGACAGAGGGTATGGGGAAAAACTGTTTTTT,CASSWDRGYGEKLFF
TRBV15,TRBJ1-5,13,.,.,TGTGCCACCAGCATGGAGAGCAATCAGCCCCAGCATTTT,CATSMESNQPQHF
TRBV5-4,TRBJ2-3,16,.,.,TGTGCCAGCAGCAATATAGGGGGAGGGCCCTCCGATACGCAGTATTTT,CASSNIGGGPSDTQYF
TRBV3-1/TRBV3-2,TRBJ1-2,11,.,.,TGTGCCAGCAGCCATAACTATGGCTACACCTTC,CASSHNYGYTF
TRBV2,TRBJ1-6,13,.,.,TGTGCCAGCAGTGACCAGATCGCTTCACCCCTCCACTTT,CASSDQIASPLHF
TRBV27,TRBJ2-6,16,.,.,TGTGCCAGCAAACCAACAGGCGGGGCGGGGGCCAACGTCCTGACTTTC,CASKPTGGAGANVLTF
TRBV19,TRBJ1-5,12,.,.,TGTGCCAGTAGTCACAGTGGTCAGCCCCAGCATTTT,CASSHSGQPQHF
TRBV3-1/TRBV3-2,TRBJ2-5,12,.,few,TGTGCCAGCAGCCAAGCAAGGAAGACCCAGTACTTC,CASSQARKTQYF
TRBV4-2,TRBJ2-7,15,.,.,TGTGCCAGCAGCCAAGAAGTAGCGTTGGGCCACGAGCAGTACTTC,CASSQEVALGHEQYF
TRBV2,TRBJ1-5,13,.,.,TGTGCCAGCAGTGTTGTAGCAAATCAGCCCCAGCATTTT,CASSVVANQPQHF
TRBV5-1,TRBJ2-3,14,TRBD2,once,TGCGCCACACGGCAGCGGGGGACCACAGATACGCAGTATTTT,CATRQRGTTDTQYF
TRBV13,TRBJ2-1,15,TRBD2,.,TGTGCCAGCACCCCCGGACTAGCGGATTACAATGAGCAGTTCTTC,CASTPGLADYNEQFF
TRBV4-1,TRBJ1-5,15,.,.,TGCGCCAGCAGCCAAGGGGGGGGGTCTAATCAGCCCCAGCATTTT,CASSQGGGSNQPQHF
TRBV10-1,TRBJ2-7,13,.,.,TGCGCCAGCAGTGCGTCTCTCAAAGACGCGGAGTACTTC,CASSASLKDAEYF
TRBV28,TRBJ1-2,14,.,.,TGTGCCAGCAGTGATCCAGACAGGTCCTATGGCTACACCTTC,CASSDPDRSYGYTF
TRBV28,TRBJ2-3,13,.,once,TGTGCCAGCATGGAAGATAGCACAGATACGCAGTATTTT,CASMEDSTDTQYF
TRBV11-2,TRBJ2-2,17,TRBD1,.,TGTGCCAGCAGCTTAACCGGACAGGGGGGTTTTAACGGGGAGCTGTTTTTT,CASSLTGQGGFNGELFF
TRBV2,TRBJ2-7,15,.,.,TGTGCCAGACATAGCCCCGGGAGTCTGGGCTACGAGCAGTACTTC,CARHSPGSLGYEQYF
TRBV11-2,TRBJ2-1,15,TRBD2,few,TGTGCCAGCAGCTCGACTAGCGGGAGGGCCGGTGAGCAGTTCTTC,CASSSTSGRAGEQFF
TRBV10-1,TRBJ2-1,14,.,few,TGCGCCAGCAGTGTGCAGCCGGGGGACAATGAGCAGTTCTTC,CASSVQPGDNEQFF
TRBV3-1/TRBV3-2,TRBJ1-2,13,.,.,TGTGCCAGCAGCCTCCAGACAGCGGATGGCTACACCTTC,CASSLQTADGYTF
TRBV7-2,TRBJ2-1,15,TRBD1,once,TGTGCCAGCAGCCAGGACAGGGCTGGATACAATGAGCAGTTCTTC,CASSQDRAGYNEQFF
TRBV15,TRBJ2-7,14,.,few,TGTGCCACCAGCACAGGTAATCTGGTCTACGAGCAGTACTTC,CATSTGNLVYEQYF